This T cell receptor (beta chain) was captured by sequencing in a study of CD8+ T cells in alopecia areata. Findings and caveats of the study: Although TCR sharing was seen in mice, sharing across patients was less clear, possibly for HLA-related reasons. Affected lesional scalp, above all in alopecia totalis/universalis, was more clonal than normal scalp.

The sample holds a few counts of this clone. What it binds is unknown. Patients with alopecia areata provided lesional scalp punch biopsies as well as peripheral blood. Isolation of CD4+ and CD8+ T cells from PBMCs was achieved by sorting. RNA was isolated and reverse transcribed to cDNA, the sequencing template. The protocol was immunoSEQ multiplex PCR, while the TCRdb copy is restricted to in-frame clones and leaves out a portion. The repertoire holds some 110,000 clones, with under 40% as singletons. Sequencing input: CD4+ T cells sorted from blood. This receptor was identified in a human donor with alopecia areata.

The chain's CDR3 is CASSLVGSTDTQYF. The CDR3 coding sequence is TGTGCCAGCAGCTTAGTCGGGAGCACAGATACGCAGTATTTT. The rearrangement uses TRBV7-2 and TRBJ2-3; no clear D. The germline V gene has CDR1 SGHTA and CDR2 FQGNSA. This CDR3 is built from 14 residues. Trimming shortened V by 1 base and J by 0 bases, and 5 bases separated the two germline ends. Based on the CDR3 plus reference TRBV7-2 and TRBJ2-3, the full variable domain is GAGVSQSPSNKVTEKGKDVELRCDPISGHTALYWYRQSLGQGLEFLIYFQGNSAPDKSGLPSDRFSAERTGGSVSTLTIQRTQQEDSAVYLCASSLVGSTDTQYFGPGTRLTVL.